Below are 22 T cell receptor beta chains sequenced from a single sample in a study of cytomegalovirus exposure and HLA in healthy donors. Researchers ran the PCR with 60 Vbeta and 13 Jbeta primers. TCRdb's copy holds only in-frame clones and misses some; the assay was immunoSEQ multiplex PCR. The specimen's table records 70,000 to 100,000 clones. Sequencing was performed on PBMCs. The receptors were gathered from a man younger than 30 in good health and CMV-seropositive.

The chain combines TRBV5-1 with TRBJ2-5; no clear D. Matching the DNA end better, TRBJ2-7 makes the J call doubtful. Germline CDR1 and CDR2: SGHRS and YFSETQ. The CDR3 is 13 residues long. CDR3 bases: TGCGCCAGCAGCTTTGGAGATAACTACGAGCAGTACTTC. Translation: CASSFGDNYEQYF.

This chain connects TRBV2 to TRBJ1-5; D ambiguous. Between the trimmed V and J ends, which lost 0 bases and 0 bases, there was a span of 6 bases. This CDR3 has 15 residues. CDR1 is SNHLY and CDR2 is FYNNEI in the germline V gene. CDR3 amino acids: CASSEAGYSNQPQHF. Here the CDR3 DNA reads TGTGCCAGCAGTGAAGCCGGGTATAGCAATCAGCCCCAGCATTTT.

This chain's CDR3 is CAISEYDSDQETQYF. CDR3 DNA: TGTGCCATCAGTGAGTACGACAGCGACCAAGAGACCCAGTACTTC. V usage is TRBV10-3 and J usage is TRBJ2-5, with D tentatively TRBD1 (5 bases). V was trimmed by 1 base and J by 0 bases, leaving 9 bases between them. Germline loops: CDR1 ENHRY, CDR2 SYGVKD. The CDR3 extends over 15 amino acids.

The genes are TRBV5-6 and TRBJ1-3, with D tentatively TRBD1 (6 bases). V was pared by 1 base and J by 3 bases, with 8 bases between. This CDR3 has 14 amino acids. The germline gives CDR1 SGHDT, CDR2 YYEEEE. The CDR3 nucleotides are TGTGCCAGCAGCTTGCAGGGGCATGGAAACACCATATATTTT. This gives the protein CASSLQGHGNTIYF. Full variable domain (missing parts from reference TRBV5-6 and TRBJ1-3): DAGVTQSPTHLIKTRGQQVTLRCSPKSGHDTVSWYQQALGQGPQFIFQYYEEEERQRGNFPDRFSGHQFPNYSSELNVNALLLGDSALYLCASSLQGHGNTIYFGEGSWLTVV.

The chain uses TRBV7-9 and TRBJ2-2; TRBD1 is a possible D gene (6 bases). CDR3 size: 13 residues. Germline CDR1 SEHNR, CDR2 FQNEAQ (reference sequence). V shed 4 bases and J shed 6 bases, with 9 bases lying between them. The CDR3 DNA sequence: TGTGCCAGCAGCTACAGGGATCCCGGGGAGCTGTTTTTT. It encodes CASSYRDPGELFF. Full variable domain (rest looked up from reference TRBV7-9 and TRBJ2-2): DTGVSQNPRHKITKRGQNVTFRCDPISEHNRLYWYRQTLGQGPEFLTYFQNEAQLEKSRLLSDRFSAERPKGSFSTLEIQRTEQGDSAMYLCASSYRDPGELFFGEGSRLTVL.

Comments on this clone: Other DNA sequences from this sample encode an identical CDR3 as well. The V and J genes are TRBV28 and TRBJ2-5; no firm D call. The CDR3 length is 11 residues. Germline CDR1 is MDHEN and CDR2 is SYDVKM. V lost 3 bases to trimming and J lost 5 bases, with 4 bases between them. CDR3 DNA sequence: TGTGCCAGCAGTTTCGGGGAGACCCAGTACTTC. This encodes CASSFGETQYF.

The J gene is TRBJ2-7, the V gene TRBV7-8; possible D gene TRBD1, 6 bases. V was shortened by 5 bases and J by 2 bases, with 13 bases between the two germline ends. CDR3 length equals 14 residues. Germline V gene sequence: CDR1 SGHVS, CDR2 FQNEAQ. The CDR3 loop is CASSVDRMTYEQYF. CDR3 in DNA: TGTGCCAGCAGCGTGGACAGAATGACCTACGAGCAGTACTTC.

The rearrangement links TRBV19 to TRBJ1-5, with D possibly matching TRBD1 (5 bases). The CDR3 is 14 amino acids. The germline CDR1 and CDR2 sequences are LNHDA and SQIVND (reference sequence). The germline V and J ends were trimmed by 3 bases and 7 bases, with 13 bases remaining between them. The CDR3 sequence is CASSMHGGDQPQHF. The CDR3, as DNA: TGTGCCAGTAGTATGCATGGGGGGGACCAGCCCCAGCATTTT.

This sequence joins TRBV9 and TRBJ1-4; D is possibly TRBD1 (6 bases). Germline CDR1 and CDR2: SGDLS and YYNGEE. The V end lost 4 bases, the J end lost 3 bases, and 13 bases lay between the germline ends. CDR3 length: 15 amino acids. The CDR3 nucleotides are TGTGCCAGCAGCCCGACGGGACAATCTAATGAAAAACTGTTTTTT. This encodes CASSPTGQSNEKLFF.

This chain connects TRBV18 to TRBJ1-1, with D unclear. Trimming stripped 0 bases from V and 8 bases from J, with 7 bases between. Germline V gives CDR1 KGHSH, CDR2 LQKENI. The CDR3 contains 12 residues. CDR3 coding DNA: TGTGCCAGCTCACCACCCGGGATAGAAGCTTTCTTT. Protein sequence: CASSPPGIEAFF. Combining the CDR3 with reference TRBV18 and TRBJ1-1 gives the whole variable domain NAGVMQNPRHLVRRRGQEARLRCSPMKGHSHVYWYRQLPEEGLKFMVYLQKENIIDESGMPKERFSAEFPKEGPSILRIQQVVRGDSAAYFCASSPPGIEAFFGQGTRLTVV.

The chain couples TRBV5-6 to TRBJ1-2, with D tentatively TRBD1 (6 bases). The CDR3 loop spans 12 amino acids. The germline V gene has CDR1 SGHDT and CDR2 YYEEEE. V was shortened by 0 bases and J by 12 bases, with 12 bases between the two germline ends. The DNA of the CDR3 is TGTGCCAGCAGCTTGGCCACAGGGTATCACACCTTC. Protein product: CASSLATGYHTF. The full variable domain, completed using reference TRBV5-6 and TRBJ1-2, is DAGVTQSPTHLIKTRGQQVTLRCSPKSGHDTVSWYQQALGQGPQFIFQYYEEEERQRGNFPDRFSGHQFPNYSSELNVNALLLGDSALYLCASSLATGYHTFGSGTRLTVV.

V gene TRBV28 combines with J gene TRBJ2-7, with 12 bases that match TRBD1. The germline gives CDR1 MDHEN, CDR2 SYDVKM. Trimming at V came to 5 bases and at J to 6 bases, leaving 2 bases not matched to a gene. This CDR3 region has 13 residues. The CDR3: CASSGTGGVEQYF. The DNA of the CDR3 is TGTGCCAGCAGTGGGACAGGGGGCGTCGAGCAGTACTTC.

The genes are TRBV29-1 and TRBJ2-7, with D possibly TRBD1 on 5 matching bases. Germline-derived CDR1 and CDR2 are SQVTM and ANQGSEA. Deletions cut 5 bases from V and 7 bases from J, with 18 bases between. The length of the CDR3 is 13 residues. The CDR3 region is CSVLTPGNIEQYF. Written as DNA, the CDR3 is TGCAGCGTTCTTACCCCAGGGAACATAGAGCAGTACTTC.

The CDR3 nucleotides read TGCGCCAGCAGAGGGACAGGGGGCGAAAGTACGCAGTATTTT. Residues: CASRGTGGESTQYF. The chain is built from TRBV5-1 and TRBJ2-3; TRBD1 agrees at 12 bases. There are 14 residues in the CDR3. Germline V gene data show CDR1 as SGHRS and CDR2 as YFSETQ. With V trimmed by 5 bases and J by 8 bases, 6 bases remained unmatched.

The DNA for the CDR3 is TGTGCCAGCAGCTTGCAGGCCCCAGATACGCAGTATTTT. Protein product: CASSLQAPDTQYF. The chain joins TRBV7-9 to TRBJ2-3; D is unclear. V was cut by 3 bases and J by 4 bases, with 8 bases left in between. The CDR3 runs 13 residues. Germline-derived CDR1 and CDR2 are SEHNR and FQNEAQ (reference sequence). Supplemented by reference TRBV7-9 and TRBJ2-3, the full variable domain reads DTGVSQNPRHKITKRGQNVTFRCDPISEHNRLYWYRQTLGQGPEFLTYFQNEAQLEKSRLLSDRFSAERPKGSFSTLEIQRTEQGDSAMYLCASSLQAPDTQYFGPGTRLTVL.

The chain is built from TRBV5-1 and TRBJ1-3; 7 nucleotides line up with TRBD1. The CDR3 runs 15 residues. Germline V gives CDR1 SGHRS, CDR2 YFSETQ. Losses at the gene ends were 1 base for V and 5 bases for J; bases not matched to a gene: 6. DNA of the CDR3: TGCGCCAGCAGCTTGCAGGGGGAGCGAAGAAACACCATATATTTT. This gives the protein CASSLQGERRNTIYF.

V is TRBV25-1 and J is TRBJ1-2, with TRBD1 matching over 12 bases. The CDR3 covers 15 residues. J gave up 8 bases and V 3 bases, and 7 bases lay outside the gene matches. Germline V gene sequence: CDR1 MGHDK, CDR2 SYGVNS. CDR3 loop: CASSDSGQGAGGYTF. CDR3 bases: TGTGCCAGCAGTGATTCGGGACAGGGGGCCGGAGGCTACACCTTC.

Of note for this clone: Other nucleotide sequences from this sample produce the same CDR3. The chain has TRBV6-4 and TRBJ2-1; possibly TRBD2 for D (6 bases). The ends were cut back, 0 bases at V and 0 bases at J, with 6 bases in the middle. The V gene's germline CDR1 is MRHNA and CDR2 SNTAGT. CDR3 length equals 15 residues. DNA of the CDR3: TGTGCCAGCAGTGACTCCGGGAGCTCCTACAATGAGCAGTTCTTC. It codes for CASSDSGSSYNEQFF.

J is TRBJ1-2 and V is TRBV9, with TRBD1 matching over 8 bases. Trimming cost V 3 bases and J 2 bases; bases outside gene matches: 3. Germline V gives CDR1 SGDLS, CDR2 YYNGEE. The CDR3 totals 14 residues. In nucleotides, the CDR3 is TGTGCCAGCAGCGCCTGGACAGGGAACTATGGCTACACCTTC. This encodes CASSAWTGNYGYTF.

The chain joins TRBV27 to TRBJ2-1, with 11 bases matching TRBD2. V was clipped by 6 bases and J by 0 bases; unmatched bases: 13. The CDR3 length is 19 residues. Germline CDR1 is MNHEY and CDR2 is SMNVEV (reference sequence). This CDR3 reads CASSPSGLAGASSYNEQFF. For the CDR3, the DNA is TGTGCCAGCAGCCCCAGCGGACTAGCGGGCGCGAGCTCCTACAATGAGCAGTTCTTC.

CDR3 bases: TGTGCCAGCAGCACTGGGGGAGGGTTCTATGGCTACACCTTC. Translation: CASSTGGGFYGYTF. The chain recombines TRBV2 with TRBJ1-2; possible D gene TRBD1, 5 bases. Looked up from germline, CDR1 is SNHLY and CDR2 is FYNNEI. With 6 bases removed from V and 4 bases from J, the gap between germline ends came to 15 bases. The CDR3 consists of 14 residues.

The chain carries TRBV5-1 and TRBJ1-4; TRBD1 is a possible D gene (5 bases). The CDR3 covers 14 residues. In germline, CDR1 is SGHRS, CDR2 YFSETQ. Trimming took off 7 bases at V and 6 bases at J, with 16 bases between the two ends. CDR3 sequence: CASRTGNMDEKLFF. As DNA, the CDR3 is TGCGCCAGCCGCACAGGTAATATGGATGAAAAACTGTTTTTT.